This T cell receptor (beta chain) was obtained from a study of cytomegalovirus exposure and HLA in healthy donors. Study outcomes and limitations: Researchers reported in a later analysis that a missense DCLRE1C variant was tied to TCR beta V- and J-gene trimming.

PCR was performed using 60 Vbeta and 13 Jbeta primers. TCRdb keeps only in-frame clones here, not all; method: immunoSEQ multiplex PCR. In the table there are 35,000 to 50,000 clones, around 68% of which are singletons. Concerning this clone: Its antigen is not identified.

V lost 0 bases to trimming and J lost 4 bases, with 13 bases between them. The CDR3 has 14 residues. Germline V gene data show CDR1 as GTSNPN and CDR2 as SVGIG (reference sequence). The specimen was PBMCs. The sequence derives from a man aged 35 to 55 in good health and CMV-seronegative. The rearrangement links TRBV30 to TRBJ2-7; no clear D gene. The CDR3 reads CAWSVTVLSYEQYF. The CDR3 nucleotides are TGTGCCTGGAGTGTAACGGTTCTATCGTACGAGCAGTACTTC.